This T cell receptor beta chain originates from a study of human T cells and chemical hapten exposure. Findings and limits, study-wide: TCRs exceeding a frequency of 1 in 1000 stayed unchanged under DPC sensitization. Every donor had alopecia, and their immune response may therefore differ from healthy people's.

V was clipped by 6 bases and J by 5 bases, with 17 bases between them. This CDR3 comprises 15 residues. CDR1 is MNHEY and CDR2 is SVGAGI in the germline V gene. TCRdb processed the RACE reads anew with MiXCR; each CDR3 protein has one entry. The sample holds 360,000 or so distinct CDR3 sequences; about 6% are singletons and the top ten take around 6%. Time point defined: patch test 2, 6 weeks after DPC sensitization. As for treatment: therapeutic diphenylcyclopropenone sensitization with weekly scalp DPC. This clonotype occurred many times. Its antigen is as yet unknown. The V and J genes are TRBV6-5 and TRBJ1-5; D may be TRBD1 (5 bases). This TCR derives from a woman in her late teens or twenties with alopecia areata. Some clones in this sample may be carry-over from other donors' samples. The sample here was whole blood, taken in connection with sensitization to the hapten diphenylcyclopropenone (DPC). CDR3: CASRTGGDSYQPQHF. The CDR3 DNA reads as TGTGCCAGCAGAACTGGGGGAGACAGCTATCAGCCCCAGCATTTT.